Presented here are 20 T cell receptor beta chains from one specimen sequenced in a study of T cell responses to AZD1222 COVID-19 vaccine. Measured with immunoSEQ multiplex PCR; TCRdb has only the in-frame clones, and not every one. The sample lists 100,000 or so clones; roughly nine tenths were seen once. Sequencing was performed on peripheral blood, taken on day 0 of AZD1222 vaccination. All receptors derive from an adult in good health.

This chain connects TRBV16 to TRBJ2-7; TRBD1 matches at 8 bases. This CDR3 has 13 residues. J gave up 6 bases and V 4 bases, and 5 bases lay outside the gene matches. Germline CDR1 and CDR2: KGHSY and FQNENV. The CDR3 region is CASSPRQGIEQYF. In DNA form, the CDR3 reads TGTGCCAGCAGCCCGAGACAGGGGATCGAGCAGTACTTC.

V is TRBV3-1 (or the pseudogene TRBV3-2) and J is TRBJ1-2; 7 positions match TRBD1. Germline CDR1 and CDR2: LGHDT and YNNKEL (reference sequence). V lost 1 base and J lost 3; bases outside the gene matches: 2. The CDR3 is 14 amino acids. In DNA form, the CDR3 reads TGTGCCAGCAGCCAAGGACAGGGAGACTATGGCTACACCTTC. Protein sequence: CASSQGQGDYGYTF.

The V call is TRBV7-8, the J call TRBJ2-7, with a possible D match to TRBD2 (6 bases). The germline CDR1 and CDR2 sequences are SGHVS and FQNEAQ. This CDR3 spans 17 amino acids. The V gene lost 3 bases and the J gene lost 0 bases, with 18 bases spanning the gap. The CDR3 DNA follows: TGTGCCAGCAGCTTCGAGGGGAGGTTTCAGGACTCCTACGAGCAGTACTTC. As protein: CASSFEGRFQDSYEQYF.

This clone was recorded only once. The V and J genes are TRBV28 and TRBJ2-1; 10 bases line up with TRBD2. CDR1 is MDHEN and CDR2 is SYDVKM in the germline V gene. The CDR3 is made up of 15 amino acids. The ends lost 7 bases at V and 7 bases at J; junction bases unmatched: 10. CDR3 in amino acids: CASTTTGTSENEQFF. The CDR3 DNA follows: TGTGCCAGCACCACCACCGGGACTAGCGAAAATGAGCAGTTCTTC.

The chain joins TRBV5-1 to TRBJ1-2; D not resolved. This CDR3 contains 15 residues. The germline V gene has CDR1 SGHRS and CDR2 YFSETQ. The V gene lost 0 bases and the J gene lost 6 bases, with 15 bases spanning the gap. DNA of the CDR3: TGCGCCAGCAGCTTGGCCGGGGTGGATTCGAATGGCTACACCTTC. It yields the protein CASSLAGVDSNGYTF.

V gene TRBV18 combines with J gene TRBJ2-4, with 10 bases lining up with TRBD1. V was clipped by 2 bases and J by 8 bases; unmatched bases: 6. CDR3 size: 15 residues. The germline gives CDR1 KGHSH, CDR2 LQKENI. The CDR3 loop reads CASSPSTGGKDIQYF. The CDR3 DNA sequence: TGTGCCAGCTCACCATCGACAGGGGGCAAGGACATTCAGTACTTC.

The chain employs TRBV6-6 and TRBJ2-7, with 11 bases aligning to TRBD1. The CDR3 sequence is 15 residues long. Germline-derived CDR1 and CDR2 are MNHNY and SVGAGI (reference sequence). The V gene end was trimmed by 2 bases and the J gene end by 5 bases; junction bases not matched to a gene: 5. Written as DNA, the CDR3 is TGTGCCAGCAGTTACGGACAGGGGGCGCGAAACGAGCAGTACTTC. Encoded protein: CASSYGQGARNEQYF.

The chain couples TRBV30 to TRBJ1-2; tentatively, D is TRBD1 (6 bases). Per germline, CDR1 GTSNPN and CDR2 SVGIG (reference sequence). The CDR3 has 12 residues. The germline V and J ends were trimmed by 3 bases and 8 bases, with 13 bases remaining between them. CDR3 protein: CAWSAGQSGYTF. CDR3 sequence (DNA): TGTGCCTGGAGCGCTGGACAGAGCGGCTACACCTTC.

The gene calls are TRBV5-1 and TRBJ1-3, with D possibly TRBD1 on 5 matching bases. The V gene's germline CDR1 is SGHRS and CDR2 YFSETQ. This CDR3 is built from 16 residues. The ends were cut back, 5 bases at V and 0 bases at J, with 15 bases in the middle. Here the CDR3 DNA reads TGCGCCAGCAGATCCGCCGGGACGGTCTCTGGAAACACCATATATTTT. It codes for CASRSAGTVSGNTIYF.

J is TRBJ2-7 and V is TRBV6-5, with TRBD2 as a possible D gene (6 bases). The CDR3 spans 15 residues. The ends were cut back, 0 bases at V and 3 bases at J, with 12 bases in the middle. The germline V gene encodes CDR1 MNHEY and CDR2 SVGAGI. This CDR3 reads CASSYSAGGGYEQYF. The CDR3 DNA follows: TGTGCCAGCAGTTACTCGGCCGGGGGTGGCTACGAGCAGTACTTC.

The rearrangement uses TRBV6-5 and TRBJ1-3; TRBD1 is a possible D gene (6 bases). Per germline, CDR1 MNHEY and CDR2 SVGAGI. This CDR3 spans 14 amino acids. Trimming left V 6 bases short and J 5 bases short, with 14 bases between. CDR3 coding DNA: TGTGCCAGCAGCCCAACAGGGACCCGAAACACCATATATTTT. It codes for CASSPTGTRNTIYF.

The chain recombines TRBV4-1 with TRBJ2-7; TRBD1 is a possible D gene (6 bases). CDR1 and CDR2 from the germline V gene are MGHRA and YSYEKL. With 2 bases removed from V and 5 bases from J, the gap between germline ends came to 10 bases. This CDR3 comprises 13 residues. The DNA for the CDR3 is TGCGCCAGCAGCCAAAACAGGGATAACGAGCAGTACTTC. This translates into CASSQNRDNEQYF.

This chain joins TRBV19 and TRBJ2-2; possibly TRBD1 for D (6 bases). Trimming removed 3 bases at V and 0 bases at J, with 14 bases between. The CDR3 length is 17 residues. The germline V gene encodes CDR1 LNHDA and CDR2 SQIVND (reference sequence). The CDR3 DNA reads TGTGCCAGTAGTATTGGAGTAAGGACAGCGAACACCGGGGAGCTGTTTTTT. It yields the protein CASSIGVRTANTGELFF.

The chain is built from TRBV29-1 and TRBJ2-7; D uncertain. CDR1 SQVTM and CDR2 ANQGSEA come from the germline V gene. Between the trimmed V and J ends, which lost 2 bases and 3 bases, there was a span of 2 bases. There are 10 residues in the CDR3. CDR3 loop: CSVESYEQYF. The CDR3 nucleotides read TGCAGCGTTGAAAGCTACGAGCAGTACTTC.

V gene TRBV19 combines with J gene TRBJ2-1; possibly TRBD1 for D (6 bases). CDR1 and CDR2 from the germline V gene are LNHDA and SQIVND (reference sequence). The CDR3 extends over 15 amino acids. V shed 5 bases and J shed 5 bases, with 16 bases lying between them. CDR3 in DNA: TGTGCCAGTAGTCGAAGGGCGGACAGTAACAATGAGCAGTTCTTC. Protein sequence: CASSRRADSNNEQFF.

The rearrangement links TRBV27 to TRBJ2-1, with D possibly TRBD1 on 6 matching bases. V lost 4 bases and J lost 8, with 18 bases in between. Germline V lookup: CDR1 MNHEY, CDR2 SMNVEV (reference sequence). The CDR3 extends over 15 amino acids. This CDR3 is CASSSRWGKGDEQFF. CDR3 coding DNA: TGTGCCAGCAGTTCCCGGTGGGGGAAGGGGGATGAGCAGTTCTTC.

This clone showed up just once. The chain is built from TRBV5-4 and TRBJ1-2; the D is unclear. Trimming removed 0 bases from V and 8 bases from J, with 14 bases in between. CDR1 SGHNT and CDR2 YYREEE come from the germline V gene (reference sequence). The CDR3 length is 14 residues. The CDR3 protein is CASSLVQDSRGYTF. The CDR3 DNA reads as TGTGCCAGCAGCTTGGTGCAGGACTCTCGGGGCTACACCTTC. Combining the CDR3 with reference TRBV5-4 and TRBJ1-2 gives the whole variable domain ETGVTQSPTHLIKTRGQQVTLRCSSQSGHNTVSWYQQALGQGPQFIFQYYREEENGRGNFPPRFSGLQFPNYSSELNVNALELDDSALYLCASSLVQDSRGYTFGSGTRLTVV.

CDR3 sequence (DNA): TGCGCCAGCAGCCAAGCCTCTAACGCTGAAGCTTTCTTT. Translation: CASSQASNAEAFF. The gene calls are TRBV4-1 and TRBJ1-1; D ambiguous. V shed 1 base and J shed 6 bases, with 9 bases lying between them. The CDR3 contains 13 residues. Germline lookup yields CDR1 MGHRA and CDR2 YSYEKL.

The CDR3 bases are TGTGCCAGCAGTCGAGGGGAGGGGGTCTACGAGCAGTACTTC. The encoded protein is CASSRGEGVYEQYF. This sequence joins TRBV9 and TRBJ2-7, with D perhaps TRBD2 (7 bases). Trimming left V 5 bases short and J 3 bases short, with 15 bases between. This CDR3 spans 14 amino acids. CDR1 is SGDLS, CDR2 YYNGEE, per germline.

The rearrangement joins TRBV30 to TRBJ1-3; D remains ambiguous. V was shortened by 2 bases and J by 0 bases, with 8 bases between the two germline ends. Germline CDR1 and CDR2: GTSNPN and SVGIG (reference sequence). The CDR3 extends over 14 amino acids. The CDR3 reads CAWSFPSSGNTIYF. The CDR3 DNA reads as TGTGCCTGGAGTTTCCCAAGCTCTGGAAACACCATATATTTT.